Listed below are T cell receptor beta chains from one sample, sequenced in a study of blood T cell repertoires in COVID-19. Profiled with immunoSEQ multiplex PCR; TCRdb holds only in-frame clones, not every one. Of roughly 170,000 clones in the sample, about 90% were seen once. The material sequenced was peripheral blood. The receptors were sampled from a man aged 70-80 years with active or convalescent COVID-19. CDR3s include the opening cysteine and the closing phenylalanine or tryptophan. The order of the fields is J gene, D gene, clone size, V gene, CDR3 protein, CDR3 DNA. The D gene is left open where the match is weak. Clone size appears in some rows only: once, few, many, or a class for an expanded clone.

>TRBJ1-1|.|.|TRBV18
CASSPLEGSNTEAFF
TGTGCCAGCTCACCCTTGGAGGGATCGAACACTGAAGCTTTCTTT
>TRBJ2-7|.|.|TRBV28
CASSYSNSYEQYF
TGTGCCAGCAGTTACAGCAACTCCTACGAGCAGTACTTC
>TRBJ1-2|.|.|TRBV19
CASSFYRYGYTF
TGTGCCAGTAGTTTCTACAGGTACGGCTACACCTTC
>TRBJ2-7|TRBD1|.|TRBV18
CASSWGQGDGEQYF
TGTGCCAGCTCATGGGGACAGGGGGACGGCGAGCAGTACTTC
>TRBJ2-5|TRBD2|.|TRBV4-1
CASSQGIASGRETQYF
TGCGCCAGCAGCCAAGGGATCGCTAGCGGCCGGGAGACCCAGTACTTC
>TRBJ1-5|TRBD1|.|TRBV6-6
CASSRQGARGNQPQHF
TGTGCCAGCAGTAGACAGGGGGCGCGGGGCAATCAGCCCCAGCATTTT
>TRBJ2-2|.|.|TRBV27
CASSGDSNTGELFF
TGTGCCAGCAGTGGCGACAGCAACACCGGGGAGCTGTTTTTT
>TRBJ1-1|TRBD1|.|TRBV6-5
CASNLQGVIWTEAFF
TGTGCCAGCAACCTACAGGGGGTTATATGGACTGAAGCTTTCTTT
>TRBJ2-5|TRBD2|.|TRBV7-9
CASSPIFSGLETQYF
TGTGCCAGCAGCCCCATTTTTAGCGGGCTCGAGACCCAGTACTTC
>TRBJ2-7|.|once|TRBV5-1
CASSPRGGRGSYEQYF
TGCGCCAGCAGCCCCCGGGGAGGACGCGGCTCCTACGAGCAGTACTTC
>TRBJ1-2|.|.|TRBV6-2/TRBV6-3
CASSYTTVTNYGYTF
TGTGCCAGCAGTTACACGACTGTTACTAACTATGGCTACACCTTC
>TRBJ1-1|.|.|TRBV5-1
CASSLAVSGTEAFF
TGCGCCAGCAGCTTGGCTGTATCGGGCACTGAAGCTTTCTTT
>TRBJ1-1|.|.|TRBV12-5
CASGPWGGDLNTEAFF
TGTGCTAGTGGTCCTTGGGGGGGGGACTTGAACACTGAAGCTTTCTTT
>TRBJ1-2|.|few|TRBV7-2
CASSLGWGYTF
TGTGCCAGCAGCCTCGGTTGGGGCTACACCTTC
>TRBJ1-2|.|.|TRBV18
CASSPEEVGWGGYTF
TGTGCCAGCTCACCAGAGGAGGTCGGTTGGGGTGGCTACACCTTC
>TRBJ2-5|.|.|TRBV7-2
CASSLVGGRETQYF
TGTGCCAGCAGCTTAGTAGGGGGTCGAGAGACCCAGTACTTC
>TRBJ1-1|.|.|TRBV18
CASSPRVLDTGTEAFF
TGTGCCAGCTCACCCCGGGTCCTGGACACAGGCACTGAAGCTTTCTTT
>TRBJ1-5|TRBD1|.|TRBV19
CATDQGVSNQPQHF
TGTGCCACCGACCAGGGGGTTAGCAATCAGCCCCAGCATTTT
>TRBJ2-1|.|.|TRBV18
CASAGRDTYNEQFF
TGTGCCAGCGCAGGGAGGGACACTTACAATGAGCAGTTCTTC
>TRBJ1-3|.|.|TRBV7-6
CASSYTRGSGNTIYF
TGTGCCAGCAGTTATACTCGGGGATCAGGAAACACCATATATTTT
>TRBJ2-1|.|.|TRBV4-2
CASSQVLREETYNEQFF
TGTGCCAGCAGCCAAGTTCTGCGGGAAGAAACCTACAATGAGCAGTTCTTC
>TRBJ1-5|TRBD1|.|TRBV19
CASQTMTGSNQPQHF
TGTGCCAGTCAGACCATGACAGGGTCTAATCAGCCCCAGCATTTT
>TRBJ2-5|TRBD2|.|TRBV7-3
CASSQTSGRETQYF
TGTGCCAGCAGCCAAACTAGCGGGAGAGAGACCCAGTACTTC
>TRBJ1-5|.|.|TRBV4-2
CASSQATGHKYSNQPQHF
TGTGCCAGCAGCCAAGCCACTGGACACAAATATAGCAATCAGCCCCAGCATTTT
>TRBJ2-1|TRBD1|.|TRBV3-1/TRBV3-2
CASSQFVQGVSNEQFF
TGTGCCAGCAGCCAGTTTGTACAGGGGGTTTCCAATGAGCAGTTCTTC
>TRBJ2-5|TRBD1|.|TRBV6-2/TRBV6-3
CASSRDREETQYF
TGTGCCAGCAGTCGGGACAGGGAAGAGACCCAGTACTTC
>TRBJ1-1|.|.|TRBV11-2
CASSPRRRETEAFF
TGTGCCAGCAGCCCCCGCCGGAGGGAAACTGAAGCTTTCTTT
>TRBJ2-3|.|.|TRBV27
CASSEGGWTQYF
TGTGCCAGCAGTGAGGGCGGTTGGACGCAGTATTTT
>TRBJ1-1|.|.|TRBV2
CASNWAGDLAFF
TGTGCCAGCAACTGGGCAGGGGATTTGGCTTTCTTT
>TRBJ2-7|.|.|TRBV28
CASSLYSGVNEQYF
TGTGCCAGCAGTTTATATTCAGGGGTCAACGAGCAGTACTTC
>TRBJ1-2|.|.|TRBV27
CASSLSGGPRYGYTF
TGTGCCAGCAGTTTATCGGGAGGGCCTCGGTATGGCTACACCTTC
>TRBJ2-5|.|once|TRBV6-5
CASSRTPEETQYF
TGTGCCAGCAGTCGGACTCCCGAAGAGACCCAGTACTTC
>TRBJ1-5|TRBD1|few|TRBV27
CASSFRRGLNQPQHF
TGTGCCAGCAGTTTTCGCAGGGGGCTTAATCAGCCCCAGCATTTT
>TRBJ1-4|.|.|TRBV27
CASRPRIRNEKLFF
TGTGCCAGCAGACCGAGGATCCGGAATGAAAAACTGTTTTTT
>TRBJ1-4|.|.|TRBV7-2
CASSLAGGQANEKLFF
TGTGCCAGCAGCTTAGCGGGGGGGCAGGCAAATGAAAAACTGTTTTTT
>TRBJ2-7|TRBD1|.|TRBV2
CASSPGQGYSYEQYF
TGTGCCAGCAGCCCGGGACAGGGTTACTCCTACGAGCAGTACTTC
>TRBJ2-1|TRBD2|.|TRBV2
CASTRGREGYNEQFF
TGTGCCAGCACTCGGGGGCGGGAGGGGTACAATGAGCAGTTCTTC
>TRBJ2-1|TRBD2|.|TRBV5-1
CASSPVAGNYNEQFF
TGCGCCAGCAGCCCGGTAGCGGGGAACTACAATGAGCAGTTCTTC
>TRBJ2-7|TRBD2|.|TRBV19
CASSVPGLAYEQYF
TGTGCCAGTAGTGTTCCGGGACTAGCGTACGAGCAGTACTTC
>TRBJ2-3|TRBD2|.|TRBV5-1
CASSWNGRGGPDTQYF
TGCGCCAGCAGCTGGAATGGACGGGGGGGCCCAGATACGCAGTATTTT
>TRBJ2-7|.|.|TRBV29-1
CSVEGSGQGHYEQYF
TGCAGCGTTGAAGGGTCAGGGCAGGGTCATTACGAGCAGTACTTC
>TRBJ2-7|.|.|TRBV20-1
CSASTPREGEQYF
TGCAGTGCTAGTACGCCGCGGGAAGGCGAGCAGTACTTC
>TRBJ1-3|.|.|TRBV5-8
CASTLRRDTIYF
TGTGCCAGCACCCTAAGACGGGACACCATATATTTT
>TRBJ1-1|TRBD1|.|TRBV6-6
CASRPTTGGNTEAFF
TGTGCCAGCAGACCAACGACAGGGGGCAACACTGAAGCTTTCTTT
>TRBJ1-4|.|.|TRBV12-5
CASGLAKDSLATNEKLFF
TGTGCTAGTGGTTTGGCTAAGGACAGCCTGGCGACTAATGAAAAACTGTTTTTT
>TRBJ1-2|TRBD1|.|TRBV29-1
CSVTTGTGYGYTF
TGCAGCGTGACCACCGGGACAGGGTATGGCTACACCTTC
>TRBJ1-2|TRBD1|once|TRBV30
CAWSATGWNNYGYTF
TGTGCCTGGAGCGCGACAGGGTGGAATAACTATGGCTACACCTTC
>TRBJ2-5|.|.|TRBV3-1/TRBV3-2
CASSPIGAETQYF
TGTGCCAGCAGCCCGATAGGGGCAGAGACCCAGTACTTC
>TRBJ1-6|.|.|TRBV7-2
CASSLGQGTNSPLHF
TGTGCCAGCAGCTTAGGTCAGGGGACGAATTCACCCCTCCACTTT
>TRBJ1-6|.|few|TRBV5-1
CASSLIGRENSPLHF
TGCGCCAGCAGCCTGATAGGACGGGAAAATTCACCCCTCCACTTT
>TRBJ1-1|.|.|TRBV28
CASTPLPEGAFF
TGTGCCAGCACCCCTCTCCCCGAGGGAGCTTTCTTT
>TRBJ2-2|TRBD1|few|TRBV2
CASSLLRAGGGGELFF
TGTGCCAGCAGTCTCCTAAGGGCAGGGGGTGGCGGGGAGCTGTTTTTT
>TRBJ1-2|.|.|TRBV6-5
CASSSMDSDYGYTF
TGTGCCAGCAGTTCGATGGACAGTGACTATGGCTACACCTTC
>TRBJ1-1|TRBD1|.|TRBV5-4
CASTSRGPVISRTEAFF
TGTGCCAGCACTTCCAGGGGGCCCGTAATTTCCCGCACTGAAGCTTTCTTT